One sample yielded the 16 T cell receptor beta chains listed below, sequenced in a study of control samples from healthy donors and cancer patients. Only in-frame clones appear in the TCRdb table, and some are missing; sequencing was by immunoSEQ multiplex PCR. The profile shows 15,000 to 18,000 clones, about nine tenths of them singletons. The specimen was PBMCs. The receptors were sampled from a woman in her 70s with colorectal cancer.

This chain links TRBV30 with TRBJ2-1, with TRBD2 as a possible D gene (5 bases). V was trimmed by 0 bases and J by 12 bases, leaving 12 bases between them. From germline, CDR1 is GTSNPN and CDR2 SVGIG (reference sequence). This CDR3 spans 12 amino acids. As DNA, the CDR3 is TGTGCCTGGAGTGTACGGGGTAAGGGGCAGTTCTTC. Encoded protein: CAWSVRGKGQFF.

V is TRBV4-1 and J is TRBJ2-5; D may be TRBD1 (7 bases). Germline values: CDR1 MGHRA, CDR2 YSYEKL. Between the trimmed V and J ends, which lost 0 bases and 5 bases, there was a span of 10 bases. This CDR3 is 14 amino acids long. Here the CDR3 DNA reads TGCGCCAGCAGCCAAGAGCCAGGGGGGGAGACCCAGTACTTC. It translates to CASSQEPGGETQYF.

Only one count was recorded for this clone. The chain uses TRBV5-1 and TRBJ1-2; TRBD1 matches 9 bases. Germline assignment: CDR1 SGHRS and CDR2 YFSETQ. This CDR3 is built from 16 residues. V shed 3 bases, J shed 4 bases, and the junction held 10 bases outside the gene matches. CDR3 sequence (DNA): TGCGCCAGCAGCTCGGAGGGACAGGGAAACGGCTATGGCTACACCTTC. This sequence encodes CASSSEGQGNGYGYTF.

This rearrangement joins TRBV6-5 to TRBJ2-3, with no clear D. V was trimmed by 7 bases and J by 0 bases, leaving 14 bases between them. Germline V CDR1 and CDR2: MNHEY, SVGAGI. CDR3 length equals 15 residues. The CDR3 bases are TGTGCCAGCACCCTACGGTACCCTAGCACAGATACGCAGTATTTT. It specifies CASTLRYPSTDTQYF.

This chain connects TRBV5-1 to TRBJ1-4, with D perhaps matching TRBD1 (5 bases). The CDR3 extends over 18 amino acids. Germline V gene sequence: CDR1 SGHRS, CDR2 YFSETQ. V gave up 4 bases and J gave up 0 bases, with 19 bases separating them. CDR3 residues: CASSPHTGLMSTNEKLFF. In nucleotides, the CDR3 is TGCGCCAGCAGCCCCCATACAGGTCTGATGTCAACTAATGAAAAACTGTTTTTT.

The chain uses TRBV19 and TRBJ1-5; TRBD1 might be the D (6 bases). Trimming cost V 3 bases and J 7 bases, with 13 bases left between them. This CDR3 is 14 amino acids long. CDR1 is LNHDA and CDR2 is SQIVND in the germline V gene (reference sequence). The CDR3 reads CASSISGARQPQHF. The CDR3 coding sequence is TGTGCCAGTAGTATTTCAGGGGCAAGGCAGCCCCAGCATTTT.

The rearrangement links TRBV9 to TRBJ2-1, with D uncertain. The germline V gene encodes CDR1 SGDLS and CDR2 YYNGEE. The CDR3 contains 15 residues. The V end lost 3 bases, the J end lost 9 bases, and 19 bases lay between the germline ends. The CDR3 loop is CASSASLPQGSEQFF. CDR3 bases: TGTGCCAGCAGCGCAAGTCTACCACAAGGTAGTGAGCAGTTCTTC.

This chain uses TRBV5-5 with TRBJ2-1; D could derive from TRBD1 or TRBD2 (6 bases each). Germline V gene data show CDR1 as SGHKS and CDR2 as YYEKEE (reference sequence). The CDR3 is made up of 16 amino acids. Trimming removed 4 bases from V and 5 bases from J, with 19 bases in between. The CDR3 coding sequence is TGTGCCAGCAGCCCGGAGCAAAAGGGGGGAAACAATGAGCAGTTCTTC. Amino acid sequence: CASSPEQKGGNNEQFF.

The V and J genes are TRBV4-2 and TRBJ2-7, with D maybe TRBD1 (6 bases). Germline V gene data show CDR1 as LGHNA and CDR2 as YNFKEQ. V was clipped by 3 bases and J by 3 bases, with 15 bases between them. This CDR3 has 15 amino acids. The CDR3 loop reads CASSQDLTGIYEQYF. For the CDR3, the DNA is TGTGCCAGCAGCCAGGACCTCACAGGGATCTACGAGCAGTACTTC.

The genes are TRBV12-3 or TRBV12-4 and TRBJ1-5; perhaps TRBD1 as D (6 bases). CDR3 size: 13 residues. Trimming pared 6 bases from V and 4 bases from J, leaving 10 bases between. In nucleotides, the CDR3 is TGTGCCAGCAGCCTTGACAGGAATCAGCCCCAGCATTTT. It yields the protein CASSLDRNQPQHF.

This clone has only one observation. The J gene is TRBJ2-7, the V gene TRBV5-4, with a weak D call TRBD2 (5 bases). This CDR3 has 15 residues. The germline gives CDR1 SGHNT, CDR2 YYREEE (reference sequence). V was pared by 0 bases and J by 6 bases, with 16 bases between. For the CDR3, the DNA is TGTGCCAGCAGCTTGGAAGGCTACCAACGGGGCGAGCAGTACTTC. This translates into CASSLEGYQRGEQYF.

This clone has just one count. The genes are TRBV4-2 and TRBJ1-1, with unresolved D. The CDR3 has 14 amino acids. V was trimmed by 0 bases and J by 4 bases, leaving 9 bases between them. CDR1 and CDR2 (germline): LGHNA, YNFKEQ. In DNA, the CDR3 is TGTGCCAGCAGCCAAGAATTCGAGGGCACTGAAGCTTTCTTT. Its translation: CASSQEFEGTEAFF.

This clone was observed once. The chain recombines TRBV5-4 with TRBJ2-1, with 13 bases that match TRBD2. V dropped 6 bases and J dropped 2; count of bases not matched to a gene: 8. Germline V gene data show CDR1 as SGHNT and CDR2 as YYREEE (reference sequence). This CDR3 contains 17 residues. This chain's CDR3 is CASTPPGTSGAYNEQFF. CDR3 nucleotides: TGTGCCAGCACCCCCCCCGGGACTAGCGGGGCCTACAATGAGCAGTTCTTC.

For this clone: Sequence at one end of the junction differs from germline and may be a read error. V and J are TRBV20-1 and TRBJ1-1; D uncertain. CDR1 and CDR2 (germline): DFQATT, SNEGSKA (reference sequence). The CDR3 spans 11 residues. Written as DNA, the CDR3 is TGCAGTGCTAGCGGGAACGCTGAAGCTTTCTTT. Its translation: CSASGNAEAFF.

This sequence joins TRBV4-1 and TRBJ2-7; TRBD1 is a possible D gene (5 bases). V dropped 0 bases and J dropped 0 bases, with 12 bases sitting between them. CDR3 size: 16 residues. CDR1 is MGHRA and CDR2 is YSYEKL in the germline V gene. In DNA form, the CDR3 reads TGCGCCAGCAGCCAAGAGGGCAGGGCAAGCTCCTACGAGCAGTACTTC. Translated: CASSQEGRASSYEQYF.

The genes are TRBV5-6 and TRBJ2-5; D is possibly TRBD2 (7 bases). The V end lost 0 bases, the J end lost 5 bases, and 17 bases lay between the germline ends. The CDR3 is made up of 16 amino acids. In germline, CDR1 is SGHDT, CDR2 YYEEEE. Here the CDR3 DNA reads TGTGCCAGCAGCTTGGGGCCCCCGGGGGGCAGGGAGACCCAGTACTTC. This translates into CASSLGPPGGRETQYF.